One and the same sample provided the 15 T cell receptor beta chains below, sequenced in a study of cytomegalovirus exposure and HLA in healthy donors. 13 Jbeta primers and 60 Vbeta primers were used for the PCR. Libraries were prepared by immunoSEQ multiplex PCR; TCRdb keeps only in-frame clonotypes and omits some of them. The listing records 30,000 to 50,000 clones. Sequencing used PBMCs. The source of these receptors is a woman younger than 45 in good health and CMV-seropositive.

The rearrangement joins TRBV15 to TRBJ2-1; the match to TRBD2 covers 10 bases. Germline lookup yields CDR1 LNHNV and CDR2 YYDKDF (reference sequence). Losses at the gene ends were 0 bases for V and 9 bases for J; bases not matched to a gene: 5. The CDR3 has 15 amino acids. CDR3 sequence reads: CATSREIGTSAEQFF. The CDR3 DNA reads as TGTGCCACCAGCAGAGAGATCGGGACTAGCGCTGAGCAGTTCTTC.

DNA of the CDR3: TGTGCCACACTACCGGGACTAACCGTCAGCGGGGAGCTGTTTTTT. Encoded protein: CATLPGLTVSGELFF. V gene TRBV30 combines with J gene TRBJ2-2; TRBD2 agrees at 7 bases. Germline V gene data show CDR1 as GTSNPN and CDR2 as SVGIG (reference sequence). There are 15 residues in the CDR3. Unmatched junction bases numbered 16, after V lost 8 bases and J lost 7 bases.

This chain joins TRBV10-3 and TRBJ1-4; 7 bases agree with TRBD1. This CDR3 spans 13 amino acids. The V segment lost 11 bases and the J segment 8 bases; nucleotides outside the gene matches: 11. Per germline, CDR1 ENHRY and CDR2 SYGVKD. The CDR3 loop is CASWTGEGEKLFF. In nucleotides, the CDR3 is TGTGCCTCTTGGACAGGTGAAGGGGAAAAACTGTTTTTT.

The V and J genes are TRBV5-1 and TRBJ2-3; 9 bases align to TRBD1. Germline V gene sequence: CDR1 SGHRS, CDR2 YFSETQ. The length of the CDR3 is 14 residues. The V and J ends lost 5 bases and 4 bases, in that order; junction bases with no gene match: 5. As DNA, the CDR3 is TGCGCCAGCAGTCCCACAGGGGGCGCAGATACGCAGTATTTT. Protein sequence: CASSPTGGADTQYF.

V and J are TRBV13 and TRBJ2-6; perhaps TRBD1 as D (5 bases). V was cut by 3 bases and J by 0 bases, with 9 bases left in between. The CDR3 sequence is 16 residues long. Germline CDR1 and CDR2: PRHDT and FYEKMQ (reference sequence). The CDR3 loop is CASSFDRPSGANVLTF. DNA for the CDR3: TGTGCCAGCAGCTTTGACAGACCCTCTGGGGCCAACGTCCTGACTTTC.

CDR3 region: CASEDRVYGYTF. As DNA, the CDR3 is TGTGCCAGTGAGGACAGGGTCTATGGCTACACCTTC. V is TRBV11-3 and J is TRBJ1-2, with TRBD1 identical over 8 bases. Germline V gene lookup returns CDR1 SGHNT and CDR2 YENEEA. The CDR3 is made up of 12 amino acids. Trimming at V came to 9 bases and at J to 4 bases, leaving 4 bases not matched to a gene.

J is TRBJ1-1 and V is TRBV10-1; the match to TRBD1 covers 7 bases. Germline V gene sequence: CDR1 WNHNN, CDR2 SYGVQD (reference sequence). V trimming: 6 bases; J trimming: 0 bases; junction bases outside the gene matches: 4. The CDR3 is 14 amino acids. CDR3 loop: CASRDTGVNTEAFF. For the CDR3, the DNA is TGCGCCAGCAGGGACACAGGGGTGAACACTGAAGCTTTCTTT.

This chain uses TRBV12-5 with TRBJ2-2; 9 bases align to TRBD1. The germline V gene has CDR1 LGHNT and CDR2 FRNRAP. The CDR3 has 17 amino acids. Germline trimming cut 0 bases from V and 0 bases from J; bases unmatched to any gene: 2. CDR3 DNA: TGTGCTAGTGGTTTGGTCCGACAGGGGGCGAACACCGGGGAGCTGTTTTTT. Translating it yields CASGLVRQGANTGELFF.

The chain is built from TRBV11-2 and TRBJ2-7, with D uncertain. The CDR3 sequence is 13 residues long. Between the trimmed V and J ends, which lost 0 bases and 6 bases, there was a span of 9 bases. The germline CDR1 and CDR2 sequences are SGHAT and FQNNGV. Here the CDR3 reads CASSLDQVGEQYF. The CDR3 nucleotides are TGTGCCAGCAGCTTAGATCAGGTCGGCGAGCAGTACTTC.

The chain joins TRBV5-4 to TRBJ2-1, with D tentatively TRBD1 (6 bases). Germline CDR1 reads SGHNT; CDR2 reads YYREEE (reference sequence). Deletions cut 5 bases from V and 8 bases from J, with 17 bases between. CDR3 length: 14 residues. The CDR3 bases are TGTGCCAGCAGTAGGAGACAGGTGGGGGATGAGCAGTTCTTC. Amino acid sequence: CASSRRQVGDEQFF.

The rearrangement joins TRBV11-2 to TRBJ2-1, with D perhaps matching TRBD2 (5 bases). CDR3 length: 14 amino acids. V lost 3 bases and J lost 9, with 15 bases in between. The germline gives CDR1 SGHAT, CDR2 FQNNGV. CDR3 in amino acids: CASSFSRVEGEQFF. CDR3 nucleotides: TGTGCCAGCAGCTTTTCCCGGGTTGAGGGTGAGCAGTTCTTC.

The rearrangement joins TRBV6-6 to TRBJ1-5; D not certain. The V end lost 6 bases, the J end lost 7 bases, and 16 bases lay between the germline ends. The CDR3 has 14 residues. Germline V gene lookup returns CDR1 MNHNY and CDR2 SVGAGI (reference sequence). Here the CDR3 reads CASRGRGFRQPQHF. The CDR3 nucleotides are TGTGCCAGCAGAGGCCGGGGTTTTCGGCAGCCCCAGCATTTT.

The CDR3 bases are TGTGCCAGCAGCCCAACGGACTCCTACGAGCAGTACTTC. Its translation is CASSPTDSYEQYF. This chain connects TRBV7-2 to TRBJ2-5, with D unresolved. With the DNA end fitting TRBJ2-7 better, the J assignment may be wrong. The CDR3 is made up of 13 amino acids. CDR1 and CDR2 (germline): SGHTA, FQGNSA.

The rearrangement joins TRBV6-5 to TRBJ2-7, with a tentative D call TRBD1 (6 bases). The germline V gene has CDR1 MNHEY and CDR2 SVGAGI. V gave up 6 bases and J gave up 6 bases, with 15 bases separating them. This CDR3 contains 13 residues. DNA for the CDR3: TGTGCCAGCAGCGGGACACTACTTGCCGAGCAGTACTTC. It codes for CASSGTLLAEQYF.

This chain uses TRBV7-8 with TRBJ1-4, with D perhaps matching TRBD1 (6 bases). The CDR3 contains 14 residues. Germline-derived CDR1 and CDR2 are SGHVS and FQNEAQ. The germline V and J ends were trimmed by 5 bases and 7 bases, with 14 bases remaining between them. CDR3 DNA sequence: TGTGCCAGCAGCCGGGGAGGGGGTATTGAAAAACTGTTTTTT. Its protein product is CASSRGGGIEKLFF.